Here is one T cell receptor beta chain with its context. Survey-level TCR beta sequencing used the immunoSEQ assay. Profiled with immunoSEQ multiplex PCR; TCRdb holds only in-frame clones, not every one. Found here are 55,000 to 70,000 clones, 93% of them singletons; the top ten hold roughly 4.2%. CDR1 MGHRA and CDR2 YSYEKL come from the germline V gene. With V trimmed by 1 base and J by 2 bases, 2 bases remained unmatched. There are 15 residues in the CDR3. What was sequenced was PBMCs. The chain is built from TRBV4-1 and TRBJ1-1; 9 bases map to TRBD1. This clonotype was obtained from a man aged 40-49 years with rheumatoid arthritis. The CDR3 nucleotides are TGCGCCAGCAGCCAAGGGGACAGGGTCAACACTGAAGCTTTCTTT. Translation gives CASSQGDRVNTEAFF.